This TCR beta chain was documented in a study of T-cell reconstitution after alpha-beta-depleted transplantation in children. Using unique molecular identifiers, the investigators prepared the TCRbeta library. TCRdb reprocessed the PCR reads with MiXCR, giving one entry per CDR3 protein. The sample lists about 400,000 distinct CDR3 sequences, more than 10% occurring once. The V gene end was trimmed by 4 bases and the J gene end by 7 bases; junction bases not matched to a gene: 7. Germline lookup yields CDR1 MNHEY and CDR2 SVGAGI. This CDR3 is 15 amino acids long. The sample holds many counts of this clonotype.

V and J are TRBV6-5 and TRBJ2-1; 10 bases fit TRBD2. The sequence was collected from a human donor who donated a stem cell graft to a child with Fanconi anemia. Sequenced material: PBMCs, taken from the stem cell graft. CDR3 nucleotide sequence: TGTGCCAGCAGTTCTAGCGGGGGAACGGGGAATGAGCAGTTCTTC. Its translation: CASSSSGGTGNEQFF.